This TCR beta chain appears in the sequencing data of a study of T-cell reconstitution after alpha-beta-depleted transplantation in children. The table lists this clonotype with a few counts. The antigen remains unidentified. During its preparation, the TCRbeta library received unique molecular identifiers. TCRdb re-called the PCR reads through MiXCR, storing one row per CDR3 protein. The table has about 580,000 distinct CDR3 sequences, under 25% seen once; the top ten hold roughly 15%. This CDR3 is 14 amino acids long. V was clipped by 1 base and J by 4 bases, with 11 bases between them. Study observations and caveats: Several hundred expanded graft clones reportedly were the source of alpha-beta T cells about two months after transplant. T cells produced anew were the main source of T-cell counts and diversity one year after transplant. Certain patients had high TCRbeta diversity at day 60, and it came from recipient T cells and thymic progenitors that survived.

The receptor was isolated from a boy less than two years old who had a stem cell transplant for acute myeloid leukemia, so the T cells may come from the graft donor. J is TRBJ2-7 and V is TRBV12-3 or TRBV12-4, with a tentative D call TRBD2 (5 bases). Sequences were derived from PBMCs, mostly from graft donor cells, sampled 360 days after TCRalphabeta/CD19-depleted stem cell transplant. The CDR3: CASSLVTEAYEQYF. The CDR3 DNA sequence: TGTGCCAGCAGTTTAGTAACGGAGGCTTACGAGCAGTACTTC.